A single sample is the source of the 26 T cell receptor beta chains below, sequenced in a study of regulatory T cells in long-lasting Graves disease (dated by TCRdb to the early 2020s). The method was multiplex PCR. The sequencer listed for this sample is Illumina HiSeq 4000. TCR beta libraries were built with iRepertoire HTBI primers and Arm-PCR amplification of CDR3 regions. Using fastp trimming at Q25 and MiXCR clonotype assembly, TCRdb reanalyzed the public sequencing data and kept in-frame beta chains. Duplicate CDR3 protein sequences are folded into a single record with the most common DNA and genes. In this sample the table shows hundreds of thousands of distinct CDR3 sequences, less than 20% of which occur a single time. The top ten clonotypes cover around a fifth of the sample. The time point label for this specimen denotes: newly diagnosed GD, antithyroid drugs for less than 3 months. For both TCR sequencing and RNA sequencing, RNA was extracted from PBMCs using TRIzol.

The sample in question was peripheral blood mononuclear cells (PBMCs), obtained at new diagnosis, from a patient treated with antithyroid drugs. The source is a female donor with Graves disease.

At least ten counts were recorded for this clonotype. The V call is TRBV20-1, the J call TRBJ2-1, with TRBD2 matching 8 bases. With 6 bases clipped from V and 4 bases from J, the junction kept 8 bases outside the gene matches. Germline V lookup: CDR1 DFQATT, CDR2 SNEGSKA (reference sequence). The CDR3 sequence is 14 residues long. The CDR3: CSATAGLGYNEQFF. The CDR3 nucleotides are TGCAGTGCGACAGCGGGACTAGGGTACAATGAGCAGTTCTTC.

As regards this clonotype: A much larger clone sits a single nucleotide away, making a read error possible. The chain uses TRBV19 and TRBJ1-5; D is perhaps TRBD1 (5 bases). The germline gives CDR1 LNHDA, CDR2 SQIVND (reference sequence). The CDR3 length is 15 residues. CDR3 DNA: TGTGCCAATAGTACCGGGGGTGGGGGAGGTCAGCCCCAGCATTTT. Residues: CANSTGGGGGQPQHF.

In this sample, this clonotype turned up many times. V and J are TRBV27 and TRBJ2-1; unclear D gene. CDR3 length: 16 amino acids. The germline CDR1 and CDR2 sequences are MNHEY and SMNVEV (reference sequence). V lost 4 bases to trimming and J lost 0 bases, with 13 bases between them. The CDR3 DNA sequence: TGTGCCAGCAGTTCAAGGCCCCCCCGCTCCTACAATGAGCAGTTCTTC. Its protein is CASSSRPPRSYNEQFF.

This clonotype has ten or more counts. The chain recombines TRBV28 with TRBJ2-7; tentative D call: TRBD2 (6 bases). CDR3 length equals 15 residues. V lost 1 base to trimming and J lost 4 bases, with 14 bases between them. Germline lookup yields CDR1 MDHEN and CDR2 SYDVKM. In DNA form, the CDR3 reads TGTGCCAGCAGTTTATATTCCGGGAGTGGATACGAGCAGTACTTC. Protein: CASSLYSGSGYEQYF.

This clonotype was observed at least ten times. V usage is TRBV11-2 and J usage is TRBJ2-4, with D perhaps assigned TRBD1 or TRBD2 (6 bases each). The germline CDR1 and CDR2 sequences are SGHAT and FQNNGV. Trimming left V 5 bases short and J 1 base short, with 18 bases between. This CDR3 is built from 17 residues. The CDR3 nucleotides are TGTGCCAGCAGCCTGGAGGGGGGTTCGTTTGCCAAAAACATTCAGTACTTC. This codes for CASSLEGGSFAKNIQYF.

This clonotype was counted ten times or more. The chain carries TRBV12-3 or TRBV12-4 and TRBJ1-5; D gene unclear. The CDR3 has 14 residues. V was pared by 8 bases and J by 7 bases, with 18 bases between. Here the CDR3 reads CASWAGLGGQPQHF. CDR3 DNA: TGTGCCAGCTGGGCCGGGCTCGGCGGACAGCCCCAGCATTTT.

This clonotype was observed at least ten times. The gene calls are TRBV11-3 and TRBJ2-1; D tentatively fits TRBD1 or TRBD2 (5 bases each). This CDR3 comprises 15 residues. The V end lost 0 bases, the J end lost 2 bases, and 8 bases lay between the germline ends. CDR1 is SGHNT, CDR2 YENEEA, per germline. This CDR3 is CASSLEGVPYNEQFF. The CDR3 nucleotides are TGTGCCAGCAGCTTAGAGGGGGTCCCCTACAATGAGCAGTTCTTC.

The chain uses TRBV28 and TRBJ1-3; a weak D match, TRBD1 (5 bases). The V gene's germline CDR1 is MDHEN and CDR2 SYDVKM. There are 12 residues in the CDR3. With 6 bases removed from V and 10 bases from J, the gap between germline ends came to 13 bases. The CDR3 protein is CASSERGVTIYF. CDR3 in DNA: TGTGCCAGCAGCGAAAGAGGGGTTACCATATATTTT.

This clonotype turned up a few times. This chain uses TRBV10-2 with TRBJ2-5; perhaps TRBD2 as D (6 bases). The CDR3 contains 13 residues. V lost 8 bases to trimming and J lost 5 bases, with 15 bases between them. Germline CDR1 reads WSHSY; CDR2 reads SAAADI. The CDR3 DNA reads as TGCGCCAGCCGCCAGGGAGGTCGTGAGACCCAGTACTTC. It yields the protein CASRQGGRETQYF.

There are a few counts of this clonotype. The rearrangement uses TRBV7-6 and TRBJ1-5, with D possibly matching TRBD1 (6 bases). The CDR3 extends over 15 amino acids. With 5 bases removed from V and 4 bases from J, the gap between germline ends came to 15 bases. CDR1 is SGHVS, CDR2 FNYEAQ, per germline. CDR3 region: CASSPTGGLNQPQHF. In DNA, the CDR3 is TGTGCCAGCAGCCCTACGGGGGGGCTTAATCAGCCCCAGCATTTT.

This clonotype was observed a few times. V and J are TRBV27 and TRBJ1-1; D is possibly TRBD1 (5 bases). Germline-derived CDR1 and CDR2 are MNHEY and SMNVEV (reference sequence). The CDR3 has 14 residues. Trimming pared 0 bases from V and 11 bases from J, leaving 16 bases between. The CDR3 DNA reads TGTGCCAGCAGTTTATCCGGGACCGAACTAAGGGCTTTCTTT. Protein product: CASSLSGTELRAFF.

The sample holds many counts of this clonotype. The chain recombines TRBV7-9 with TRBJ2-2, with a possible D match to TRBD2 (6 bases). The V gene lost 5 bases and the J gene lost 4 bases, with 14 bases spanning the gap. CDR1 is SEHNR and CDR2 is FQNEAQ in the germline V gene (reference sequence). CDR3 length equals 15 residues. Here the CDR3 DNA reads TGTGCCAGCAGCCCCTCGGCGGGGAGCACCGGGGAGCTGTTTTTT. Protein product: CASSPSAGSTGELFF.

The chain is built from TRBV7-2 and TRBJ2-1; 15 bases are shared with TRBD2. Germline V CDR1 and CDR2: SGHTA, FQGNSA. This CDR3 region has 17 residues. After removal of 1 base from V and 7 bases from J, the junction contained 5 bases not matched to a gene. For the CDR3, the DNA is TGTGCCAGCAGCTTAGGGACTAGCGGGAGGGGATTGAATGAGCAGTTCTTC. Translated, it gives CASSLGTSGRGLNEQFF.

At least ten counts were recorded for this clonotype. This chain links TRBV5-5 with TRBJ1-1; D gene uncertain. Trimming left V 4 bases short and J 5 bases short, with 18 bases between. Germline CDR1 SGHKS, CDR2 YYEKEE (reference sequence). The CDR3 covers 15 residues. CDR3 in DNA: TGTGCCAGCAGCGCTCGTATGGACTGGGGAACTGAAGCTTTCTTT. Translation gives CASSARMDWGTEAFF. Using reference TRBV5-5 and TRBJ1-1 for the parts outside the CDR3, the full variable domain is DAGVTQSPTHLIKTRGQQVTLRCSPISGHKSVSWYQQVLGQGPQFIFQYYEKEERGRGNFPDRFSARQFPNYSSELNVNALLLGDSALYLCASSARMDWGTEAFFGQGTRLTVV.

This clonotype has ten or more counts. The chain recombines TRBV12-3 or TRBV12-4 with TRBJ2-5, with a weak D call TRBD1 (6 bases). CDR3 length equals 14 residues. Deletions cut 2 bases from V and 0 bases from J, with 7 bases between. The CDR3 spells CASSLRDNQETQYF. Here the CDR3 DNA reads TGTGCCAGCAGTTTAAGGGACAACCAAGAGACCCAGTACTTC.

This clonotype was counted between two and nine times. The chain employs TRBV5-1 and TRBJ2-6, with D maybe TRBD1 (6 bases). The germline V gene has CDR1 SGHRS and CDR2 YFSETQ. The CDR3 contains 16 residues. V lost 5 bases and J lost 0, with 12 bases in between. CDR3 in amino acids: CASRTDSLSGANVLTF. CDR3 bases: TGCGCCAGCAGAACGGACAGCCTCTCTGGGGCCAACGTCCTGACTTTC.

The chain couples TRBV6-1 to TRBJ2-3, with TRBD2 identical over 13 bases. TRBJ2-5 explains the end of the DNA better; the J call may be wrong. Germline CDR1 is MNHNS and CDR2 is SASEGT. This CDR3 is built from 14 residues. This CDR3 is CASSATSGRANQYF. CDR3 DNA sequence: TGTGCCAGCAGTGCAACTAGCGGGAGGGCTAACCAGTACTTC.

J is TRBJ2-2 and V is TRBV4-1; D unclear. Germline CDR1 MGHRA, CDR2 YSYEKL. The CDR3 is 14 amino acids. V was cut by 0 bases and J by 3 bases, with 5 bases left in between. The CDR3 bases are TGCGCCAGCAGCCAAGATAGGTACACCGGGGAGCTGTTTTTT. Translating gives CASSQDRYTGELFF.

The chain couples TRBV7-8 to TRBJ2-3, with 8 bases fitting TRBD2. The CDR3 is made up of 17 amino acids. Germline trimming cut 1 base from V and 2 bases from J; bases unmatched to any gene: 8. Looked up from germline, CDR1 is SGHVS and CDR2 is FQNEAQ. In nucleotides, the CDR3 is TGTGCCAGCAGCTTAGAGCAGACGGGGGGGGTCACAGATACGCAGTATTTT. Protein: CASSLEQTGGVTDTQYF.

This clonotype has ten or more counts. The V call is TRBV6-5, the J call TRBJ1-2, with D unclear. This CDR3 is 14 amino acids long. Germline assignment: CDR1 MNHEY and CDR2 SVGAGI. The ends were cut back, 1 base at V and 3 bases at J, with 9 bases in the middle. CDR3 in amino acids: CASSYLSGDYGYTF. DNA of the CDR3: TGTGCCAGCAGTTACTTATCTGGTGACTATGGCTACACCTTC.

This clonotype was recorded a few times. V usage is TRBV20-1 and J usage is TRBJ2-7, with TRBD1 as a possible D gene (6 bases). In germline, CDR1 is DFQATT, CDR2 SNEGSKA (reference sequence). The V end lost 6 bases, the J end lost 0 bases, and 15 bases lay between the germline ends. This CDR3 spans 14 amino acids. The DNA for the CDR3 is TGCAGTGCCACCTTCGGGACACCCTCCTACGAGCAGTACTTC. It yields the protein CSATFGTPSYEQYF.

In nucleotides, the CDR3 is TGCGCCAGCAGCCCAACAGGGGGAGAGGCAGGACCCAGCGGTTCTCGCAATCAGCCCCAGCATTTT. Protein product: CASSPTGGEAGPSGSRNQPQHF. The genes are TRBV5-1 and TRBJ1-5; 8 bases are a match to TRBD1. V was clipped by 4 bases and J by 2 bases; unmatched bases: 26. Germline CDR1 is SGHRS and CDR2 is YFSETQ. The CDR3 consists of 22 residues.

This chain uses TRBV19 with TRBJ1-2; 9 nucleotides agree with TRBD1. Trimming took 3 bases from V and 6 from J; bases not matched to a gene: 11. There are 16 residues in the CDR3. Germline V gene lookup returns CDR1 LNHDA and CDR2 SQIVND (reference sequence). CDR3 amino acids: CASSIGKTGGSDGYTF. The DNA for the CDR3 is TGTGCCAGTAGTATCGGGAAGACAGGGGGGAGCGATGGCTACACCTTC.

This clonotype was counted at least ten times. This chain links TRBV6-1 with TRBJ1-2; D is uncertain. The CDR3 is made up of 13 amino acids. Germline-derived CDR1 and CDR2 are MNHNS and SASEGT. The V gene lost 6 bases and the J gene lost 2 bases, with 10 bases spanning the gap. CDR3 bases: TGTGCCAGCAGACGGACCGCGAACTATGGCTACACCTTC. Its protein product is CASRRTANYGYTF.

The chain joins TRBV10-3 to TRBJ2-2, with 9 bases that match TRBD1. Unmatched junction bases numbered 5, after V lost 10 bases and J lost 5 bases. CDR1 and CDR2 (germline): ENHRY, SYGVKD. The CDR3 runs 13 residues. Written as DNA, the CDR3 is TGTGCCACCGCCGGGACAGGGACCGGGGAGCTGTTTTTT. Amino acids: CATAGTGTGELFF.

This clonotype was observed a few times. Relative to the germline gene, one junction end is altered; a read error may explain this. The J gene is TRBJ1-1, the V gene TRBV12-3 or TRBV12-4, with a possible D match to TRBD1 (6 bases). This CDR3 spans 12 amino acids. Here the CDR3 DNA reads TGTGCCAGCGGTTTAAAGGGGGATGAAGCTTTCTTT. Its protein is CASGLKGDEAFF.